This T cell receptor (beta chain) was identified in a study of blood T cells in healthy people across ages (dated by TCRdb to between 2015 and 2017). About the study as a whole: In model experiments, roughly one uniquely barcoded TCR beta cDNA molecule per two T cells was captured by template switching. Age-related changes in TCR beta repertoire diversity were measured in the study by deep sequencing normalized with unique cDNA molecular identifiers. Donors were grouped into four age groups: young (average approximately 15 years), middle-aged (over 35), aged (around 60) and long-lived (roughly 80). To avoid experimental bias, donors of different ages were randomly spread across the sequencing lanes. Using the same blood draw, the study looked at two additional independent replicas of 1 million unique cDNA reads for two donors, one aged 18 to 30 and the other aged 80 or older.

The method behind the library was 5' RACE. TCRdb records Illumina HiSeq 2500 as the sequencer. A second PCR of about 6 to 11 cycles was performed with a sample-barcoded 5' primer and a J-beta primer mix. Each TCR beta cDNA molecule received a unique molecular identifier from a template-switch 5' adaptor carrying 12 random nucleotides. Each sample yielded at least 2.5 million CDR3-containing paired-end reads. First-strand cDNA was synthesized from all RNA with the Mint cDNA synthesis kit, primed by a TRBC-specific oligonucleotide. After uracil-DNA glycosylase treatment, a first 18-cycle PCR used universal primers M1SS and BC2_uni_R on all cDNA. In the source study's methods: Normalization of each sample was performed by random selection of 1 million high-quality reads, each carrying a distinct molecular identifier. Instead of being binned into consensus sequences, reads with shared molecular identifiers were discarded. MiTCR, with a Q25 quality threshold and the strictest error-elimination algorithm, was used for CDR3 identification, clonotype clustering and error correction. A nonparametric unseen species model using Euler transformation provided a lower-bound estimate of total TCR beta diversity. The public reads were reprocessed in TCRdb via fastp at Q25 and MiXCR, keeping in-frame beta chains. Rows with one shared CDR3 protein collapse into an entry with the most common genes and DNA. It is TCRdb's table, rather than the study itself, that gives the V and J calls and clone size. The table for this sample lists fewer than 1,000,000 distinct CDR3 sequences; 35% to 60% of them were counted only once. Around a sixth of the sample is taken by the ten largest.

The investigation overall reported the following: Observed TCR beta diversity per million T cells fell roughly linearly with age, and a significant reduction was already apparent by age about 43. Estimates of total diversity based on one million sequenced T cells were regarded as lower bounds and as underestimates. Compared with the aged group, the long-lived group had more naive CD4+ T cells, fewer expanded clones and increased TCR diversity, suggesting age selection. Conclusive comparison of naive and antigen-experienced compartments was prevented by the profiling of bulk unsorted PBMCs. Observed TCR beta diversity correlated strongly with the percentage of naive T cells measured by flow cytometry. Because the CMV infection status of the donors was unknown, age-related changes in expanded clonotypes may potentially have been confounded.

About this clonotype itself: Its antigen is currently not known. Within one base of it there is no much larger clone, and no base qualities were kept.

V is trimmed back by 3 bases and J by 13 bases, and the junction contains 8 bases that no gene match accounts for. The CDR3 covers 12 residues, taking in both the cysteine and the phenylalanine. CDR3 DNA only is kept here, 36 bases in frame from base 1. Donors were a few dozen systemically healthy Caucasian individuals from Russia aged 6 to 90 years. Around 10 milliliters of peripheral blood were collected from each donor into EDTA-treated Vacutainer tubes. Ficoll-Paque density-gradient centrifugation was used to isolate PBMCs, with at least 6.5 million per sample. Trizol reagent was used to extract total RNA from PBMCs, with at least 6 micrograms per sample. For every donor, an aliquot of PBMCs went through flow cytometry to measure the percentages of naive CD45RAhigh/CD27high T cells.

This sequence uses TRBV12-3 or TRBV12-4 and TRBJ2-5; TRBD2 fits 7 bases in the junction. Specimen: blood. This receptor was identified in a man at least 80 years old in good health. The DNA sequence reads TGTGCCAGCAGTTTTGGACTAGGTCCTACGTACTTC. Translation gives CASSFGLGPTYF.